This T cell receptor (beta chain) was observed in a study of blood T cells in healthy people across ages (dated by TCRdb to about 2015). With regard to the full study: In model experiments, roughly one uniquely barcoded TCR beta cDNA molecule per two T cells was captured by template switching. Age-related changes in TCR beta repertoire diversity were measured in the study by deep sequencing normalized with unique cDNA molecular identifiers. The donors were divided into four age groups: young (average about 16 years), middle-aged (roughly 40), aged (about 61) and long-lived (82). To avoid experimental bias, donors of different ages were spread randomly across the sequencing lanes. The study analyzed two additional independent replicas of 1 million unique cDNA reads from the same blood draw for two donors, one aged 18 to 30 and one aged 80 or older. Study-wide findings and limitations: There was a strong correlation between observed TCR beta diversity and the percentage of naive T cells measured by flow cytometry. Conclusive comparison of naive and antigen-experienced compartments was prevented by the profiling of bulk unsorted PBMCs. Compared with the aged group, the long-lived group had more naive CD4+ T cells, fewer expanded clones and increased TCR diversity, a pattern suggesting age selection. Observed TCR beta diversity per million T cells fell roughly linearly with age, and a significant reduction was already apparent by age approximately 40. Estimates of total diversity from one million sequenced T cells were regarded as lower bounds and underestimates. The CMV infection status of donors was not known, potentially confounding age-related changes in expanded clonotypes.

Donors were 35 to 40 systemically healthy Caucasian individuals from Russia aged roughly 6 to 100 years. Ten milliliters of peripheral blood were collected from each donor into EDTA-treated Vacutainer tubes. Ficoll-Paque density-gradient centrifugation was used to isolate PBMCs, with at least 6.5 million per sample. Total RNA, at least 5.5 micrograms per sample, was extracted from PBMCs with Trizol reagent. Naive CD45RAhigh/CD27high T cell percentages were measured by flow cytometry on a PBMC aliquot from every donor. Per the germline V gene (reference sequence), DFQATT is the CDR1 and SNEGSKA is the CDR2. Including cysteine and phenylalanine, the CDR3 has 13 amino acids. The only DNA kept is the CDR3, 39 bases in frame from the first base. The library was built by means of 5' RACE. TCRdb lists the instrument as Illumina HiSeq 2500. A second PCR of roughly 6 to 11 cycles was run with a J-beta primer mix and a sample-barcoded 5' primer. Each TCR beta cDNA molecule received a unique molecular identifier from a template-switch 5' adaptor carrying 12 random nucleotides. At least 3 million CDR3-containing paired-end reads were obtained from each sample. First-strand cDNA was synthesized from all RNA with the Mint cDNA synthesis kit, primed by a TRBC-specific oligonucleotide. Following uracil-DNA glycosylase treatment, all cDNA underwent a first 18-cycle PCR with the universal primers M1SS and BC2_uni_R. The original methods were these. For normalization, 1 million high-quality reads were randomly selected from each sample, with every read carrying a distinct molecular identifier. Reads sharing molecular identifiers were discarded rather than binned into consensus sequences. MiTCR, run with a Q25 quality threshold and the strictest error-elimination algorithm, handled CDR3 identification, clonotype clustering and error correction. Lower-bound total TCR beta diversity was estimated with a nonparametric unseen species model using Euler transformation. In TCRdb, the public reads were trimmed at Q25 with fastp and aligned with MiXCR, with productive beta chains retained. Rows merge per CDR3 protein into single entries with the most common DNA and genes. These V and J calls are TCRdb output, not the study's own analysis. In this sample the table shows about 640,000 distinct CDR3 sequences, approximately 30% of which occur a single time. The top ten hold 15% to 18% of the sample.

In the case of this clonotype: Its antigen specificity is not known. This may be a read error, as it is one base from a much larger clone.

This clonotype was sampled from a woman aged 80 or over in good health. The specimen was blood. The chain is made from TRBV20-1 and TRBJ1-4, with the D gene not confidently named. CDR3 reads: CSASARSREKRFF. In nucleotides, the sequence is TGCAGTGCTAGTGCTCGCAGCCGGGAAAAACGGTTTTTT.